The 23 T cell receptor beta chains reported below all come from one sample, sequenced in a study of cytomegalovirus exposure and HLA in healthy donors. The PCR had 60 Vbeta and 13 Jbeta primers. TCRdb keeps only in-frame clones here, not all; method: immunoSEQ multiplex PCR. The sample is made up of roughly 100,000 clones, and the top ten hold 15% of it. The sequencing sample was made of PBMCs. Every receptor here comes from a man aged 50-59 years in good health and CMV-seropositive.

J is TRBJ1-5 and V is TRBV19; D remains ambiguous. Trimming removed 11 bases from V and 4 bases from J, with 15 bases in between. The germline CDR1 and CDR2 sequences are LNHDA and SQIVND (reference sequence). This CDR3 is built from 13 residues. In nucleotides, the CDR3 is TGTGCCTCCAAGCGGGGTTGGAATCAGCCCCAGCATTTT. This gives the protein CASKRGWNQPQHF.

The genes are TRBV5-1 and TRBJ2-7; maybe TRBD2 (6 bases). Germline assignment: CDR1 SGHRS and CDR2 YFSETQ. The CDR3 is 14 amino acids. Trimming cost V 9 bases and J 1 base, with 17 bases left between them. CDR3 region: CATTSFSGSYEQYV. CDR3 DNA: TGCGCCACCACGTCCTTTAGCGGATCCTACGAGCAGTACGTC.

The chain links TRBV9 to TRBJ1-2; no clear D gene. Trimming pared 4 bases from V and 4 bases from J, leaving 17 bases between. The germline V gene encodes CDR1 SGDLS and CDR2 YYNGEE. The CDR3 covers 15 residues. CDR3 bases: TGTGCCAGCAGCCCCGGCGCGGGAGGCTCCTATGGCTACACCTTC. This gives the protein CASSPGAGGSYGYTF. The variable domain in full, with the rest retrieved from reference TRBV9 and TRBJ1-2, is DSGVTQTPKHLITATGQRVTLRCSPRSGDLSVYWYQQSLDQGLQFLIQYYNGEERAKGNILERFSAQQFPDLHSELNLSSLELGDSALYFCASSPGAGGSYGYTFGSGTRLTVV.

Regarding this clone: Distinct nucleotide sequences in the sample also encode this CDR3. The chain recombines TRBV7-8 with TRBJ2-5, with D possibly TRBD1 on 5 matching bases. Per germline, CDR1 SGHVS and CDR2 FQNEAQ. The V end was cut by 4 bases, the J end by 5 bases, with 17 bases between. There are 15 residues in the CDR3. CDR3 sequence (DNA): TGTGCCAGCAGCTCAACACGGGCAGGGCGCGAGACCCAGTACTTC. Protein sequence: CASSSTRAGRETQYF.

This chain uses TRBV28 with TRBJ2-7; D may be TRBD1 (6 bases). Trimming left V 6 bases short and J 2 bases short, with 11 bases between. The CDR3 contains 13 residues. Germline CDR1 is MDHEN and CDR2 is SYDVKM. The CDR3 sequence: CASSRQEPYEQYV. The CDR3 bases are TGTGCCAGCAGCCGACAGGAACCCTACGAGCAGTACGTC.

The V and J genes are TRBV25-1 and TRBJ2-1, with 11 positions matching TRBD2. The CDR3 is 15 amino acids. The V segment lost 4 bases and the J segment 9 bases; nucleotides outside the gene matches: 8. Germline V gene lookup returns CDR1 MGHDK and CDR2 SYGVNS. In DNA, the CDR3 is TGTGCCAGCAGTGTCACTAGCGGGAGTCGTGGTGAGCAGTTCTTC. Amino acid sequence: CASSVTSGSRGEQFF.

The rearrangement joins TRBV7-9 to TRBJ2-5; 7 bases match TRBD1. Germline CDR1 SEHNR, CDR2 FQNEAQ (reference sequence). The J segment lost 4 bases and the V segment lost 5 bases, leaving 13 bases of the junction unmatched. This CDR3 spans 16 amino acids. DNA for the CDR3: TGTGCCAGCAGCCCCGGAGAGGGGGCGCTCGGAGAGACCCAGTACTTC. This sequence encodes CASSPGEGALGETQYF. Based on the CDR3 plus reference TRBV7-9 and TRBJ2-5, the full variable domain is DTGVSQNPRHKITKRGQNVTFRCDPISEHNRLYWYRQTLGQGPEFLTYFQNEAQLEKSRLLSDRFSAERPKGSFSTLEIQRTEQGDSAMYLCASSPGEGALGETQYFGPGTRLLVL.

CDR3 nucleotide sequence: TGCGCCAGCAGCCAAGATCTCCAGGTGAGCTCCTACGAGCAGTACTTC. Amino acid sequence: CASSQDLQVSSYEQYF. The chain links TRBV4-3 to TRBJ2-7; D ambiguous. Per germline, CDR1 LGHNA and CDR2 YSLEER. Trimming cost V 0 bases and J 0 bases, with 12 bases left between them. The CDR3 runs to 16 residues.

The CDR3 region is CAWTAGGPDTQYF. CDR3 sequence (DNA): TGTGCCTGGACAGCGGGAGGGCCAGATACGCAGTATTTT. V and J are TRBV30 and TRBJ2-3, with 10 bases fitting TRBD2. The V and J ends lost 4 bases and 4 bases, in that order; junction bases with no gene match: 2. CDR3 size: 13 residues. Germline CDR1 is GTSNPN and CDR2 is SVGIG (reference sequence).

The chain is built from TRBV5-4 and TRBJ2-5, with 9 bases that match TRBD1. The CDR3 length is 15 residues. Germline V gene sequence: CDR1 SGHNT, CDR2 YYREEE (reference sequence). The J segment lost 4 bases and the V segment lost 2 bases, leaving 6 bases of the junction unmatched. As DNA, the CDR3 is TGTGCCAGCAGCTTTATTGGGACAGGGCGAGAGACCCAGTACTTC. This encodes CASSFIGTGRETQYF.

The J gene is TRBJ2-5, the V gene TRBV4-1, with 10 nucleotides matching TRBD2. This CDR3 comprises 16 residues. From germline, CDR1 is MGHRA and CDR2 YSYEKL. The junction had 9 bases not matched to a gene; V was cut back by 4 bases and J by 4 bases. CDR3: CASSPGLAALRETQYF. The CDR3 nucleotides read TGCGCCAGCAGCCCCGGACTAGCGGCCTTGAGAGAGACCCAGTACTTC.

The CDR3 reads CASSPVGGYSNQPQHF. The CDR3 region has the DNA TGTGCCAGCTCACCGGTGGGAGGATATAGCAATCAGCCCCAGCATTTT. This sequence joins TRBV18 and TRBJ1-5, with D unclear. The CDR3 is 16 residues long. CDR1 is KGHSH and CDR2 is LQKENI in the germline V gene. The V end lost 3 bases, the J end lost 0 bases, and 12 bases lay between the germline ends.

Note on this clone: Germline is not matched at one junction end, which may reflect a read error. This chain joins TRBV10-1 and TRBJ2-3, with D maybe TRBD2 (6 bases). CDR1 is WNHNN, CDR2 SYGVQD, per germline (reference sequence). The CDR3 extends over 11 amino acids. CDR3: CASSDGRGKGF. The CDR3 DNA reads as TGCGCCAGCAGTGACGGGCGCGGGAAGGGTTTT.

This CDR3 reads CASSLDRGTGKMNTEAFF. CDR3 bases: TGCGCCAGCAGCTTGGATCGGGGGACAGGGAAGATGAACACTGAAGCTTTCTTT. The chain couples TRBV5-1 to TRBJ1-1; the match to TRBD1 covers 9 bases. The CDR3 is 18 amino acids. The germline gives CDR1 SGHRS, CDR2 YFSETQ. With 0 bases clipped from V and 0 bases from J, the junction kept 9 bases outside the gene matches.

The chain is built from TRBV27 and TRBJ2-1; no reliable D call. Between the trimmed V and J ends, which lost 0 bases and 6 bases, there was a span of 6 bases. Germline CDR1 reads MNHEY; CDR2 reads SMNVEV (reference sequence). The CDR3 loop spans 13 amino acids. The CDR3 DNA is TGTGCCAGCAGTTTATCGGTGGCCAATGAGCAGTTCTTC. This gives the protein CASSLSVANEQFF.

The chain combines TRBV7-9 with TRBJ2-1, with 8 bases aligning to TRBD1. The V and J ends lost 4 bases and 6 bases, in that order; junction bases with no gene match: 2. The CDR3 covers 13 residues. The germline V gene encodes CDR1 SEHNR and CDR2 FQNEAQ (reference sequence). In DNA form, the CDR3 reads TGTGCCAGCAGCTCCGGACAGGGCAATGAGCAGTTCTTC. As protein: CASSSGQGNEQFF.

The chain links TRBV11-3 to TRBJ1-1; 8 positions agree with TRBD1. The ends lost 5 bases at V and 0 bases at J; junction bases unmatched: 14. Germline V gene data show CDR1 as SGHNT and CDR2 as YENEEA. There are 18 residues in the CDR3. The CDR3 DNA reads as TGTGCCAGCAGCCCTAGCTCGGACAGGGCGGAAATGAACACTGAAGCTTTCTTT. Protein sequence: CASSPSSDRAEMNTEAFF.

The CDR3 region is CASSSPPEVIEAFF. The CDR3 bases are TGTGCCAGCAGCTCGCCCCCCGAGGTAATTGAAGCTTTCTTT. The V and J genes are TRBV11-3 and TRBJ1-1; D gene unclear. CDR1 SGHNT and CDR2 YENEEA come from the germline V gene. CDR3 length: 14 amino acids. The V end was cut by 4 bases, the J end by 7 bases, with 16 bases between.

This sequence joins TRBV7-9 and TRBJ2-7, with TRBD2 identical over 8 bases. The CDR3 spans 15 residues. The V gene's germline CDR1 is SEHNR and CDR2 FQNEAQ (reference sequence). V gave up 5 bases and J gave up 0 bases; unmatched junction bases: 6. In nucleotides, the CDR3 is TGTGCCAGCAGCCTCTCCAGCGGGAGCTCCTACGAGCAGTACTTC. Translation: CASSLSSGSSYEQYF. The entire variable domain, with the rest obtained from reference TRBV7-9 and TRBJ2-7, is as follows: DTGVSQNPRHKITKRGQNVTFRCDPISEHNRLYWYRQTLGQGPEFLTYFQNEAQLEKSRLLSDRFSAERPKGSFSTLEIQRTEQGDSAMYLCASSLSSGSSYEQYFGPGTRLTVT.

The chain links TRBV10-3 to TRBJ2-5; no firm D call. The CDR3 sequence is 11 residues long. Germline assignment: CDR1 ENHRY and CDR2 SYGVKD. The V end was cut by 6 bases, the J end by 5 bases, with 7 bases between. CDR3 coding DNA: TGTGCCATCAGCCCCGGGGAGACCCAGTACTTC. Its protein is CAISPGETQYF.

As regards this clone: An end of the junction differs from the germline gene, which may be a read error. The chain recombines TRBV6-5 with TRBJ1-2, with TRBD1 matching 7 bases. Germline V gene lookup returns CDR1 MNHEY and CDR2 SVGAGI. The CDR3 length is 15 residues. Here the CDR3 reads CASTRTRGKDYGYSF. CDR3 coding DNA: TGTGCCAGCACCAGGACCAGGGGGAAAGACTATGGCTACTCCTTC.

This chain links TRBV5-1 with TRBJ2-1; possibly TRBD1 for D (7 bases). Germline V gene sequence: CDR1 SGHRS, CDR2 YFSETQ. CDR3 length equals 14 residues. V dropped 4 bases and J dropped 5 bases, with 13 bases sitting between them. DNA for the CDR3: TGCGCCAGCAGCATCCAGGGGGGTCACAATGAGCAGTTCTTC. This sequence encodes CASSIQGGHNEQFF.

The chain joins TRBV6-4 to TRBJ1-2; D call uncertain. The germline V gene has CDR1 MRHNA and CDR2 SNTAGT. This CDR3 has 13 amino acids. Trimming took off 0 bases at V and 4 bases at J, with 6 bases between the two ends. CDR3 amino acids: CASSDSNSYGYTF. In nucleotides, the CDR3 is TGTGCCAGCAGTGACTCTAACAGCTATGGCTACACCTTC.